This TCR beta chain stems from a study of CD8+ T cells in alopecia areata. In the case of this clone: Its specificity is unknown.

Germline CDR1 SNHLY, CDR2 FYNNEI. V lost 6 bases, J lost 6 bases, and 4 bases stayed unmatched. The CDR3 runs to 12 residues. Following extraction, RNA underwent reverse transcription to cDNA, which served as the sequencing template. TCRdb's copy holds only in-frame clones and misses some; the assay was immunoSEQ multiplex PCR. Counted here are 150,000 to 200,000 clones, more than 55% occurring once; the ten biggest clones make up roughly 1.3%. Study-level results: Higher clonality was seen in lesional scalp than in normal scalp, especially in alopecia totalis/universalis.

The treatment was: oral pan-JAK inhibitor, 5-10 mg twice daily. Peripheral blood samples and lesional scalp punch biopsies were obtained from alopecia areata patients. The rearrangement links TRBV2 to TRBJ1-2; 7 nucleotides agree with TRBD1. This sequence was found in a human donor with alopecia areata. The sample in question was CD4+ T cells sorted from blood, obtained between weeks 49 and 50, from a patient treated with tofacitinib. This CDR3 is CASRVQGNGYTF. The CDR3 DNA sequence: TGTGCCAGCAGGGTACAGGGGAATGGCTACACCTTC.